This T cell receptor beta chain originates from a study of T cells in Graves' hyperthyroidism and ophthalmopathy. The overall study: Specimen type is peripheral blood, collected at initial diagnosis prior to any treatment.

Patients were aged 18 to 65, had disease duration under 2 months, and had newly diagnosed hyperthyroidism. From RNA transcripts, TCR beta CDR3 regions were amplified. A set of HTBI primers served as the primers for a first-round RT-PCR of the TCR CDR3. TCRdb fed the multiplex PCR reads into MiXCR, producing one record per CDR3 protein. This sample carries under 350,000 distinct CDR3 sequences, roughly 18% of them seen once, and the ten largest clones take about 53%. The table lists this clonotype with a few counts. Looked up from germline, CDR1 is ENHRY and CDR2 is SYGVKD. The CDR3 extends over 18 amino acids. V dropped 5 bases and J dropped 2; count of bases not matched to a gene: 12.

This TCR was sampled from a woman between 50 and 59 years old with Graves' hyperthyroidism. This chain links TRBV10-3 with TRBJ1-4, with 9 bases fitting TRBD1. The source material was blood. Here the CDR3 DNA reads TGTGCCATCAGTCCCGGGACAGGGAGGGACAGGACTAATGAAAAACTGTTTTTT. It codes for CAISPGTGRDRTNEKLFF.